This is a list of T cell receptor beta chains from one sample in a study of tumor-infiltrating lymphocytes in localized non-small cell lung cancer. Assay used: immunoSEQ multiplex PCR; TCRdb lists only in-frame clones, some missing. The data contain around 13,000 clones, approximately 73% of them seen just once; the ten biggest clones take up about a tenth. Sequenced input: uninvolved lung tissue not adjacent to the tumor. These receptors all come from a human donor with non-small cell lung cancer. Each CDR3 is given with its conserved first and last residue. A D gene is named only where the DNA matches it firmly. Clone size is shown for a subset of rows, as once, few, many or a class of expanded clone.

CDR3 protein	CDR3 DNA	CDR3 length	V gene	J gene	D gene	clone size
CATSTRTTGGGYTF	TGTGCCACCAGCACTCGGACCACTGGCGGCGGCTACACCTTC	14	TRBV15	TRBJ1-2	NA	NA
CASSSSDREKLFF	NA	13	TRBV28	TRBJ1-4	NA	few
CASSTTGALDTF	TGTGCCAGCAGTACGACAGGGGCCCTTGACACCTTC	12	TRBV2	TRBJ1-2	TRBD1	few
CASSLGVGGLSYEQYF	TGTGCCAGCAGCTTAGGGGTTGGTGGCTTATCCTACGAGCAGTACTTC	16	TRBV11-2	TRBJ2-7	NA	NA
CASSFPTGGGETQYF	TGTGCCAGCAGCTTTCCGACAGGGGGTGGGGAGACCCAGTACTTC	15	TRBV5-4	TRBJ2-5	TRBD1	NA
CASSQDSGKGVSGRRHSYNEQFF	TGTGCCAGCAGCCAAGATTCGGGGAAGGGCGTGAGCGGGCGTCGACACTCCTACAATGAGCAGTTCTTC	23	TRBV14	TRBJ2-1	NA	NA
CASSGTGTYSYEQYF	TGTGCCAGCAGCGGGACAGGGACATACTCCTACGAGCAGTACTTC	15	TRBV6-5	TRBJ2-7	TRBD1	few
CASSPRTGNTGELFF	TGCGCCAGCAGCCCGAGGACGGGGAACACCGGGGAGCTGTTTTTT	15	TRBV5-1	TRBJ2-2	NA	NA
CASGLVLGGRPGELFF	TGTGCTAGTGGTTTGGTATTGGGAGGTCGGCCAGGGGAGCTGTTTTTT	16	TRBV12-5	TRBJ2-2	NA	medium-sized
CASKRTGVYGYTF	TGTGCCAGCAAGAGGACAGGGGTCTATGGCTACACCTTC	13	TRBV6-5	TRBJ1-2	TRBD1	NA
CATAGTGGTDTQYF	TGTGCCACCGCCGGGACAGGGGGCACAGATACGCAGTATTTT	14	TRBV28	TRBJ2-3	TRBD1	NA
CASSLVIRGEYEQYF	TGTGCCAGCAGCTTAGTTATAAGGGGAGAGTACGAGCAGTACTTC	15	TRBV7-2	TRBJ2-7	NA	NA